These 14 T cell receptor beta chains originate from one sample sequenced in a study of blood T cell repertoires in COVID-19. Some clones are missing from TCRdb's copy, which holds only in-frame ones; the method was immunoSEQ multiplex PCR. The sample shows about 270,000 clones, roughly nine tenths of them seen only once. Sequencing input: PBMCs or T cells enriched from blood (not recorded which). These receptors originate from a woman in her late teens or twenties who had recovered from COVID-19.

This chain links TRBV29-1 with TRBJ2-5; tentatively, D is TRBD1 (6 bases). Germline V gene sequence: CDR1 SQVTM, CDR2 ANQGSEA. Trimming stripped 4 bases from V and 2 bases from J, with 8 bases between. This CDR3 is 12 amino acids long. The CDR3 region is CSVAQGQETQYF. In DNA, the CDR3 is TGCAGCGTTGCGCAGGGGCAAGAGACCCAGTACTTC.

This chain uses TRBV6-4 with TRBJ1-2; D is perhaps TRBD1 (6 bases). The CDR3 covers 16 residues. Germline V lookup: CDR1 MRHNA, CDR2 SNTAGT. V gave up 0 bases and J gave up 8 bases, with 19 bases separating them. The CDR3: CASSDSLGQGFRGYTF. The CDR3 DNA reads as TGTGCCAGCAGTGACTCCCTGGGCCAGGGGTTCCGGGGCTACACCTTC.

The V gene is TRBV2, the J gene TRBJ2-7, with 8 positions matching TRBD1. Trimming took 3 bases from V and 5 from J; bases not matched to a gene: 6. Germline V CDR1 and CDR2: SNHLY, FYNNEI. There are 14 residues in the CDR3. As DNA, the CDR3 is TGTGCCAGCAGTGACCGGGACAGGAGGGACGAGCAGTACTTC. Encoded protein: CASSDRDRRDEQYF.

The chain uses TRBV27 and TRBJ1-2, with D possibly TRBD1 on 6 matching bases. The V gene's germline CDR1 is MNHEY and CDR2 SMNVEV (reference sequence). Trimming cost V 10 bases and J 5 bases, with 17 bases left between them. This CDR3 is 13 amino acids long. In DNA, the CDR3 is TGTGCCACCCGAGCAGGGGTTCGTTATGGCTACACCTTC. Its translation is CATRAGVRYGYTF.

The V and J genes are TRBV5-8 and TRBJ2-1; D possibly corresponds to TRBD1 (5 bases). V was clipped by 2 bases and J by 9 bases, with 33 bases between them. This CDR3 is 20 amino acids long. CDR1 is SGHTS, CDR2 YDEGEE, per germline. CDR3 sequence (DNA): TGTGCCAGCAGCTTTCTTGCTAGGAAGACTGAGACAGTTGGTTATAGTGAGCAGTTCTTC. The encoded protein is CASSFLARKTETVGYSEQFF.

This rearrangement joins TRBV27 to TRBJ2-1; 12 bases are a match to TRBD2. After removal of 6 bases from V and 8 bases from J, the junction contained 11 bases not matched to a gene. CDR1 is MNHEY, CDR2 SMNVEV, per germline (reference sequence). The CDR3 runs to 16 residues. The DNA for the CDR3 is TGTGCCAGCAGATGGGCTAGCGGGGGGGCCCCCGATGAGCAGTTCTTC. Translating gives CASRWASGGAPDEQFF.

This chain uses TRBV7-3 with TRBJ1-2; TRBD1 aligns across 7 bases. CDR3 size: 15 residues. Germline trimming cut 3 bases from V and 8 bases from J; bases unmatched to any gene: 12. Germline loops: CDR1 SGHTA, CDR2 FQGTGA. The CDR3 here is CASSFTGAPYMGYTF. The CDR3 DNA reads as TGTGCCAGCAGCTTTACAGGGGCCCCTTATATGGGCTACACCTTC.

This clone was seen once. The CDR3 nucleotides are TGTGCCAGCAGCCCCCGGAGGCTAGCGGGGGGCGGGGGTGAGCAGTTCTTC. It is translated as CASSPRRLAGGGGEQFF. The chain links TRBV9 to TRBJ2-1; TRBD2 matches at 11 bases. Germline-derived CDR1 and CDR2 are SGDLS and YYNGEE. The J segment lost 9 bases and the V segment lost 4 bases, leaving 15 bases of the junction unmatched. The CDR3 spans 17 residues.

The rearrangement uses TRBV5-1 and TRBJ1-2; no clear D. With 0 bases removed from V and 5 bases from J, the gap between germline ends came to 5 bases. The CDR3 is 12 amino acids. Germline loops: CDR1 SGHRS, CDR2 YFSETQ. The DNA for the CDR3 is TGCGCCAGCAGCTTGGGACATTATGGCTACACCTTC. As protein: CASSLGHYGYTF. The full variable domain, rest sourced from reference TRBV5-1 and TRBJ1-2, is KAGVTQTPRYLIKTRGQQVTLSCSPISGHRSVSWYQQTPGQGLQFLFEYFSETQRNKGNFPGRFSGRQFSNSRSEMNVSTLELGDSALYLCASSLGHYGYTFGSGTRLTVV.

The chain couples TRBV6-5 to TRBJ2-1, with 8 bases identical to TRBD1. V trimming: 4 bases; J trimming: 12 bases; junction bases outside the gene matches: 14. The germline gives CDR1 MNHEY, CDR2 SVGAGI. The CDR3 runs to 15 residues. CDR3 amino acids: CASSSPQGAEYRQFF. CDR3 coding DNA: TGTGCCAGCAGTTCCCCCCAGGGGGCCGAGTACAGGCAGTTCTTC.

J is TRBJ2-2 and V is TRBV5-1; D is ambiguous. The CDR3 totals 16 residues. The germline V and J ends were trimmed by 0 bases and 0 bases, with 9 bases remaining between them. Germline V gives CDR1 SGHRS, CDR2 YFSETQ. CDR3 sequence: CASSLDNLANTGELFF. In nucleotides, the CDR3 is TGCGCCAGCAGCTTGGACAACCTCGCGAACACCGGGGAGCTGTTTTTT.

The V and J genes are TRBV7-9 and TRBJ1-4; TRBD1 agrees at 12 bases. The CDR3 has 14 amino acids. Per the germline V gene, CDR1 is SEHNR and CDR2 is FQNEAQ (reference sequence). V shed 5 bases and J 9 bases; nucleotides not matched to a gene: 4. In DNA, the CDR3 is TGTGCCAGCAGCAACCGGGACAGGGGGCAAAAACTGTTTTTT. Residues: CASSNRDRGQKLFF.

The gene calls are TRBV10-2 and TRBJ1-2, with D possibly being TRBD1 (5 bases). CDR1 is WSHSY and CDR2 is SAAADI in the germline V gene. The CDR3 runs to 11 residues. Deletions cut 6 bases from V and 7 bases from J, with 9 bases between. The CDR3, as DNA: TGCGCCAGCAGGCAGGGATCTGGCTACACCTTC. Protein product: CASRQGSGYTF.

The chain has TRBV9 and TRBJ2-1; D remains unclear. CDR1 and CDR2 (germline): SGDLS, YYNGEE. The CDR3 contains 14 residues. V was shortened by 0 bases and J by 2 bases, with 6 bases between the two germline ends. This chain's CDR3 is CASSVGGTYNEQFF. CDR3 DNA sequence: TGTGCCAGCAGCGTAGGAGGCACCTACAATGAGCAGTTCTTC.